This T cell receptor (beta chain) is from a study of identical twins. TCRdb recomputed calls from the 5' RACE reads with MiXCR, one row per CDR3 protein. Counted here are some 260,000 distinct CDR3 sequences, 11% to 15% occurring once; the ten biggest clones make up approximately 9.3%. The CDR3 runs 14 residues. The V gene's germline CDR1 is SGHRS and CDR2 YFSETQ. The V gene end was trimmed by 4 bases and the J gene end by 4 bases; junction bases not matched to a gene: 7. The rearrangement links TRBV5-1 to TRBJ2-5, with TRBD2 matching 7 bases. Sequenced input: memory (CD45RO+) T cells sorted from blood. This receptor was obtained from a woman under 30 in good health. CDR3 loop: CASSGGGFGETQYF. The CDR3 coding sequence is TGCGCCAGCAGCGGGGGAGGGTTTGGAGAGACCCAGTACTTC.